The source of this TCR beta chain is a study of blood T cell repertoires in COVID-19. CDR3 size: 17 residues. The germline CDR1 and CDR2 sequences are ENHRY and SYGVKD. V trimming: 0 bases; J trimming: 0 bases; junction bases outside the gene matches: 4. The table came from immunoSEQ multiplex PCR; TCRdb's copy has only in-frame clones and leaves some out. Among 120,000 to 150,000 clones listed, about 90% were seen once. The specimen was peripheral blood. This TCR was recovered from a woman aged 60-75 years with acute or convalescent COVID-19. The V call is TRBV10-3, the J call TRBJ2-1; TRBD2 aligns across 8 bases. The CDR3 sequence: CAISESSGGPSYNEQFF. DNA for the CDR3: TGTGCCATCAGTGAGTCAAGCGGGGGTCCCTCCTACAATGAGCAGTTCTTC.